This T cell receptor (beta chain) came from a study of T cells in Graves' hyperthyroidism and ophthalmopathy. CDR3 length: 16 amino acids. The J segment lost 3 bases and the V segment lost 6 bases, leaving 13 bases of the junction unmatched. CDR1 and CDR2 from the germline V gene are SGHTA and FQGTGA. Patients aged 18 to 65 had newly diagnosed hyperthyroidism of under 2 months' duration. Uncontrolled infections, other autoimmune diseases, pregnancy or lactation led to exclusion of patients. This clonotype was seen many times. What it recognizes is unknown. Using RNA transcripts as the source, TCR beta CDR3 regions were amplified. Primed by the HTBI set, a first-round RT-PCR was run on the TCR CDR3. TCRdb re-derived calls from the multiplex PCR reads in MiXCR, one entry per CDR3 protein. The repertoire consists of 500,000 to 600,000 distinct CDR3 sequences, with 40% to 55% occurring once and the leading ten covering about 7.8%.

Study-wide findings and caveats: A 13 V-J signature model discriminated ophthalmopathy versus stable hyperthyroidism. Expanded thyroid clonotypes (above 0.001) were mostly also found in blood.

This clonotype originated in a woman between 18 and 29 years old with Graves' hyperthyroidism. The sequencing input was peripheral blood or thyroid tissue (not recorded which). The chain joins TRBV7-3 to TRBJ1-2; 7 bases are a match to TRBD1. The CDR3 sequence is CASRPDDRARDYGYTF. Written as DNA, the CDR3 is TGTGCCAGCAGACCGGATGACAGGGCCAGGGACTATGGCTACACCTTC.